The sequence of this TCR beta chain was determined in a study of tumor and adjacent non-tumor tissue in lung cancer. The study, taken as a whole, reports: Higher tumor TCR diversity was associated with shorter survival.

Notes on this clonotype: Its cognate antigen is unknown.

The CDR3 has 14 residues. Trimming took off 5 bases at V and 9 bases at J, with 17 bases between the two ends. Per germline, CDR1 SGHAT and CDR2 FQDESV (reference sequence). This sample's RNA came from whole unsorted tissue. Three rounds of nested PCR, following a modified ARM-PCR protocol, produced the TCRbeta library. MiXCR was run by TCRdb on the multiplex PCR reads, yielding one entry per CDR3 protein. The repertoire holds approximately 76,000 distinct CDR3 sequences, with around 65% as singletons. The rearrangement uses TRBV11-1 and TRBJ2-1; D might be TRBD1 (7 bases). This clonotype originated in a woman in her 70s with non-small cell lung cancer. Sequencing was performed on lung tumor tissue. The CDR3 DNA follows: TGTGCCAGCAGCGTCAACCTTCAGGGGGGTGAGCAGTTCTTC. The encoded protein is CASSVNLQGGEQFF. Based on the CDR3 plus reference TRBV11-1 and TRBJ2-1, the full variable domain is EAEVAQSPRYKITEKSQAVAFWCDPISGHATLYWYRQILGQGPELLVQFQDESVVDDSQLPKDRFSAERLKGVDSTLKIQPAELGDSAMYLCASSVNLQGGEQFFGPGTRLTVL.